Detailed here is one T cell receptor beta chain. TCRdb keeps only in-frame clones here, not all; method: immunoSEQ multiplex PCR. The table shows approximately 300,000 clones, with roughly 90% occurring only once. This sample was included in a study of blood T cell repertoires in COVID-19. This CDR3 spans 14 amino acids. CDR1 is KGHSH and CDR2 is LQKENI in the germline V gene. V dropped 3 bases and J dropped 5; count of bases not matched to a gene: 5. This chain links TRBV18 with TRBJ1-1; 8 bases match TRBD1. Sequencing was done on a sample of peripheral blood. This TCR was recovered from a woman in her forties or fifties with active or convalescent COVID-19. The CDR3 loop reads CASSPGQGSTEAFF. CDR3 coding DNA: TGTGCCAGCTCACCCGGACAGGGAAGTACTGAAGCTTTCTTT.